This TCR beta chain emerged from a study of metastatic and nonmetastatic thyroid tumors. General study results and limits: In blood and tumor, TCR beta diversity was reportedly significantly higher in malignant thyroid tumors than in benign nodules.

TCRdb ran MiXCR on the PCR reads. Of 30,000 or so clones in the sample, around 32% were seen once. Germline V gives CDR1 SGHVS, CDR2 FQNEAQ. J lost 5 bases, V lost 5 bases, and 17 bases had no gene match. The CDR3 loop spans 17 amino acids. This clone was seen repeatedly, ten times or more. Its specificity is not known. Until they underwent thyroid surgery, no patient had received any treatment. Sequencing used blood. This sequence joins TRBV7-8 and TRBJ1-2, with TRBD1 matching over 7 bases. The TCR sequence derives from a female donor with papillary thyroid cancer or a benign thyroid nodule (not recorded which). Some clones in this sample may be carry-over from other donors' samples. This CDR3 is CASSPGPVGTAFYGYTF. Here the CDR3 DNA reads TGTGCCAGCAGCCCCGGCCCAGTTGGGACAGCCTTTTATGGCTACACCTTC.